This T cell receptor (beta chain) was captured in a study of cytomegalovirus exposure and HLA in healthy donors (TCRdb year 2017). Looking at the study overall: In an earlier analysis of roughly 500 of the donors, around 290 Gb of sequence data and 120 million or so unique TCR beta sequences from about 180 million T cells were reported. Roughly five DR-DQ haplotypes were handled as single units for association and clustering because linkage in the cohort was strong. The number of donors typed differed by locus, with roughly 620-630 for A, B, C, DRB1 and DQB1, more than 500 for DQA1, 600 to 610 for DPA1, and approximately 470 for DPB1. Among the approximately 420 genotyped donors, about 83% belonged to the genetic ancestry cluster associated with self-reported Caucasian donors. Along with the approximately 700-subject first cohort, a separate validation cohort of over a hundred different subjects was used. On average, over 200,000 unique TCR beta nucleotide sequences were sequenced per donor among about 400 genotyped donors of the cohort, with roughly a sixth of those sequences being non-productive. The study aimed to test whether cataloging public T cell receptors could reveal signatures of past pathogen exposure. Alongside the repertoire data, information on donor age, sex, ethnicity and CMV serostatus was compiled. Genome-wide SNP genotypes for about 55% of the roughly 670 donors were used in a later genetic analysis, which treated that subset as a discovery cohort. HLA typing included class I and class II loci at four-digit resolution. The study combined high-throughput TCR immunosequencing, statistical association of individual TCRs with disease status, and machine learning to predict cytomegalovirus infection status. The study profiled the T cell repertoires of fewer than 850 subjects by immunosequencing and related them to cytomegalovirus serostatus. All discovery cohort repertoires had been generated using a single sequencing platform. An early release covering just under 650 HLA-typed donors comprised about 320 gigabases of sequencing data and some 79 million unique TCR sequences. The later analysis used no new phenotypic data to find candidate immune exposures, relying instead on TCR beta sequences and their occurrence across donors. A later analysis re-examined previously published TCR beta repertoires from more than 600 donors and added high-resolution HLA genotyping to investigate patterns of TCR occurrence. An earlier analysis of approximately 630 of the donors applied high-throughput TCR beta sequencing to assess whether each TCR beta V gene segment acted as functional or pseudogenic. Paper-wide results and their limitations: An association between a missense DCLRE1C variant and V-gene and J-gene trimming of TCR beta chains was found in a later genetic analysis and replicated in an independent cohort. While some public TCRs were present in many individuals, most TCR sequences turned up only very rarely across donors. Because HLA typing was missing for some donors at each locus, association tests included only the typed subset. Specific HLA alleles were associated with roughly 17,000 TCR beta sequences at a false discovery rate of 0.05 in a later analysis. When HLA alleles, especially DR and DQ, strongly co-occurred, attributing TCR associations to individual alleles was difficult. Roughly uniform sequencing depth across donors was assumed in presence/absence analyses, although this assumption may not hold. According to a later genetic analysis, donors in an Asian-associated ancestry cluster had fewer N-insertions in productive TCRs than the approximately 700-donor mean. In a later analysis, HLA-associated TCR beta chains were found to be more clonally expanded and to have lower generation probabilities than equally common non-associated chains. Correlated functional status among segregating V segments might reflect linkage disequilibrium, but an unknown experimental factor could not be ruled out. Several of the top co-occurrence clusters appeared to be linked to parvovirus B19, influenza, CMV and Epstein-Barr virus, according to a later analysis. The authors suggested that the approach could potentially be extended to other disease states and immunological phenotypes. Three of the identified cytomegalovirus-associated TCR beta chains were confirmed in vitro to be specific for cytomegalovirus antigens. The classifier was reported to diagnose cytomegalovirus status with high specificity and sensitivity in both the original and validation cohorts. Broadly in line with IMGT annotations, most TCR beta V segments showed up in productive rearrangements about 90% or about 30% of the time in an earlier analysis of approximately 640 of the donors. The cohort was sequenced for TCR beta chains only, and without alpha or paired-chain data the features that could be detected were limited. A cluster of highly shared sequence variants was judged likely to be a technical artifact of the sequencing pipeline. The earlier analysis of some 540 of the donors excluded some 15 rarely observed V segments, including chromosome 9 orphons, because counts were too low. In a later analysis, most CMV-associated TCR beta chains were found to appear HLA-restricted, with HLA associations seemingly driven largely by CMV exposure. A further reported finding was that TCR beta sequences accurately predicted the HLA-A and HLA-B alleles for most subjects in the first cohort. Immune exposure information for the cohort was limited to CMV serostatus. A total of 164 TCR beta chains were listed by the study as associated with cytomegalovirus. In a later analysis, the rate of TCR association differed among HLA loci, with DRB1 alleles having the most associated TCRs and HLA-C alleles having the fewest. The 87-base-pair reads could not distinguish some IMGT-functional V segments, including TRBV6-2 and TRBV6-3, so those segments were excluded.

The library was made by the immunoSEQ multiplex PCR assay. For the multiplex PCR, a mixture combining 60 forward primers for TCR Vbeta segments and 13 reverse primers for TCR Jbeta segments was used. Amplification of the CDR3 region of rearranged TCR beta genes was performed with a multiplex PCR assay on genomic DNA. On the Illumina HiSeq System, the amplified TCR beta libraries were sequenced as 87-base-pair reads. From the authors' description of their analysis: In a later analysis, tens of millions of unique TCR beta chains were counted across the approximately 620 repertoires, and about 9.9 million of these chains were shared by at least two donors. Raw reads were error-corrected and collapsed into unique sequences by a nearest-neighbor algorithm in which closely related sequences were merged to remove PCR and sequencing errors. Alignment of CDR3 sequences to IMGT reference sequences was used to assign V, D and J gene segments. Each retained sequence needed at least a six-nucleotide match to both a V gene segment and a J gene segment. A rearrangement was called productive if the CDR3 had no stop codons and remained in frame with V and J, and every other rearrangement was called non-productive. Following IMGT convention, CDR3 was defined as the stretch from the second conserved V-encoded cysteine to the conserved J-encoded phenylalanine. The earlier analysis of 550 to 650 of the donors excluded any sequence lacking an unambiguous match to a single V gene segment. In an earlier analysis of 587 of the donors, V segments were called functional above 56.7% productive rearrangements and were called segregating when the between-donor standard deviation exceeded 5%. A statistical classification framework was built for diagnosing cytomegalovirus status from the catalog of TCR beta chain sequences. In a later analysis, TCR nucleotide sequences were compared against IMGT/GENE-DB human TR gene sequences so that V and J genes could be assigned. Using the TCRdist pipeline, a later analysis assigned CDR3 sequences along with most-parsimonious VDJ recombination scenarios. In a later analysis, each TCR beta chain was defined by its CDR3 amino acid sequence together with its V-gene family, and reads lacking a unique V-gene family were excluded. As a way to deal with suspected cross-contamination and a sequencing artifact, a later analysis dropped 592 nucleotide sequences that were highly shared and had low generation probability. For each public chain, a later analysis derived a clonal expansion index from normalized ranks of inferred template counts within each repertoire. A later analysis computed generation probabilities with a VDJ recombination model fitted to out-of-frame rearrangements, and checked the results against IGoR. A later analysis scored TCR-TCR, TCR-HLA and TCR-CMV co-occurrence with hypergeometric tests, applying a repertoire-size bias correction to TCR pairs. A later analysis estimated false discovery rates by permuting HLA or CMV assignments 20 times. A later analysis grouped co-occurring TCRs with DBSCAN, adding TCRdist sequence similarity when clustering within HLA-allele-positive subsets. Co-occurrence clustering excluded repertoires with fewer than 30,000 or more than 120,000 public chains, plus five with anomalous nucleotide sharing. The source is immuneACCESS, and TCRdb retained only in-frame sequences with V and J called. Part of the clones is not carried over; for the studies checked, unresolved V genes explain less than half of this, and the remainder is unexplained. The V and J calls and the clone size are those of that table, but D and trimming were determined from the DNA. The sample's records list about 150,000 clones. Together, the top ten hold around 1.5% of the sample.

Looking up the germline V gene (reference sequence) yields CDR1 SEHNR and CDR2 FQNEAQ. From cysteine to phenylalanine, the CDR3 is 13 amino acids long. Only the CDR3 region is kept as DNA, spanning 39 bases read in frame from base 1. V loses 1 base of germline sequence and J loses 9 bases, and the interval between the two ends is 12 bases. In total, fewer than 750 healthy bone marrow donors made up the cohort. Cohort members were all nominally healthy when sampled, although unrecorded immune exposures were likely present. The donor tested CMV seronegative and was one of the 352 seronegative cohort members. A peripheral blood sample was collected from each donor, and TCR beta sequencing was performed on peripheral blood mononuclear cells. Genomic DNA extraction from the blood cell samples was performed with the Qiagen DNeasy Blood Extraction Kit. A word on this clone: It has no known antigen specificity.

This TCR derives from a woman in her forties or fifties in good health and CMV-seronegative. Sequencing input: PBMCs. The V and J genes are TRBV7-9 and TRBJ1-1; confidence is insufficient to name the D gene. The DNA reads as follows: TGTGCCAGCAGCTTAGAGATTTCGGGGAAAGCTTTCTTT. Its amino acids are CASSLEISGKAFF.